This TCR beta chain originates from a study of identifying expanded T cells in peripheral blood. Whole-study results and caveats: Approximately 1.2 clones differed between technical replicates, versus around 15 and 18 over time.

Comments on this clone: The antigen remains unidentified.

The method was immunoSEQ multiplex PCR; TCRdb's version includes in-frame clones alone and lacks a portion of them. The data hold about 100,000 clones, with roughly 87% observed a single time. The CDR3 covers 16 residues. Germline loops: CDR1 LGHNA, CDR2 YSLEER. Trimming shortened V by 0 bases and J by 4 bases, and 12 bases separated the two germline ends. The V gene is TRBV4-3, the J gene TRBJ2-2, with D unclear. The sample comprised blood. The clonotype originates from a person aged 18 to 69 in good health. CDR3 in DNA: TGCGCCAGCAGCCAAGATGTTAAAGGGATCACCGGGGAGCTGTTTTTT. Translating gives CASSQDVKGITGELFF.